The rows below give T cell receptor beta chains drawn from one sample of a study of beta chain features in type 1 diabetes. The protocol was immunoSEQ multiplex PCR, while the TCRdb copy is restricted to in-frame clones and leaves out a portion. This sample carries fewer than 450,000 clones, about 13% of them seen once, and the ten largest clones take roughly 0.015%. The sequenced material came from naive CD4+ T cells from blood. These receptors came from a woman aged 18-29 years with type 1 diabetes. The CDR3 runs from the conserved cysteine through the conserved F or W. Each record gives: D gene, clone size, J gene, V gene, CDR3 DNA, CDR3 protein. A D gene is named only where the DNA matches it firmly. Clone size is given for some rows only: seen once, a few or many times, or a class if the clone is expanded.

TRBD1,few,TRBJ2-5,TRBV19,TGTGCCAGTAGTATTGGCCCAACAGGGGTCGGGGAGACCCAGTACTTC,CASSIGPTGVGETQYF
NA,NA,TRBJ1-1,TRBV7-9,TGTGCCAGCAGCCGGTCCACAGGGAACCCTGAAGCTTTCTTT,CASSRSTGNPEAFF
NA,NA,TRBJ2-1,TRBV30,TGTGCCTGGAGCCCTCTCGGGGTGTACAATGAGCAGTTCTTC,CAWSPLGVYNEQFF
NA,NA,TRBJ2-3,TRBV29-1,TGCAGCGTAGGACGATTAGCGAGTCCCACAGATACGCAGTATTTT,CSVGRLASPTDTQYF
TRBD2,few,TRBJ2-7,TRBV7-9,TGTGCCAGCAGTAACGGGGACTATTCCTACGAGCAGTACTTC,CASSNGDYSYEQYF
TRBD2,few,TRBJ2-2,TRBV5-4,TGTGCCAGCAGAAAGTCCCCGGGGGGCACCGGGGAGCTGTTTTTT,CASRKSPGGTGELFF
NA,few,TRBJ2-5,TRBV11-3,TGTGCCAGCAGCTTAGGGTTGGCGGAACAAGAGACCCAGTACTTC,CASSLGLAEQETQYF
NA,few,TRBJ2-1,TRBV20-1,TGCAGTGGGCGGCGGGATGAGCAGTTCTTC,CSGRRDEQFF
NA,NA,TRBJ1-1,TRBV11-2,TGTGCCAGCAGACGACAGTTGGCTGAAGCTTTCTTT,CASRRQLAEAFF
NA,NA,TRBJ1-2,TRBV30,TGTGCCTGGGCTGCTCAGGTTAACTATGGCTACACCTTC,CAWAAQVNYGYTF
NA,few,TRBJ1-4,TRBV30,TGTGCCTGGACCCCGGCAGGGGCTAATGAAAAACTGTTTTTT,CAWTPAGANEKLFF
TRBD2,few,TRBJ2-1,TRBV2,TGTGCCAGCAGAACTCTAGCGGGAGGTGACAATGAGCAGTTCTTC,CASRTLAGGDNEQFF
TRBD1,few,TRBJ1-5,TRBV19,TGTGCCAGTGGACAGGCGAATCAGCCCCAGCATTTT,CASGQANQPQHF
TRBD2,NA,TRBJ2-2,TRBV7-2,TGTGCCAGCAGTTCTACTAGCGGGAGTGTTACCGGGGAGCTGTTTTTT,CASSSTSGSVTGELFF
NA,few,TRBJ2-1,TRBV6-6,TGTGCCAGCAGTCGGGGAGGACTCTCCTACAATGAGCAGTTCTTC,CASSRGGLSYNEQFF
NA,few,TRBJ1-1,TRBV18,TGTGCCAGCTCACCCGCCAGGGGATCGGAAGCTTTCTTT,CASSPARGSEAFF
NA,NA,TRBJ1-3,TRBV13,TGTGCCAGCAGCTCGAACACCATATATTTT,CASSSNTIYF
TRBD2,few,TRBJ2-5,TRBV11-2,TGTGCCAGCAGCTTAAGGTTTCCTTCTAGCGGGAGAAGGGGAGAGACCCAGTACTTC,CASSLRFPSSGRRGETQYF
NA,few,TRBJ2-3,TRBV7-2,TGTGCCAGCAGCTCCATAGGGGATACCTTCACAGATACGCAGTATTTT,CASSSIGDTFTDTQYF
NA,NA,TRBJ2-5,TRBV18,TGTGCCAGCTCACCATCAGGGGGGTACCAAGAGACCCAGTACTTC,CASSPSGGYQETQYF
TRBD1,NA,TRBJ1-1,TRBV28,TGTGCCAGCAGAACAGGGGGCACTGAAGCTTTCTTT,CASRTGGTEAFF
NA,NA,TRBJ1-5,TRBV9,TGTGCCAGCAGCGTAGATAGCCAGGGTAATCAGCCCCAGCATTTT,CASSVDSQGNQPQHF
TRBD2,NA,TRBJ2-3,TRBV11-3,TGTGCCAGCAGCTTAGGAGTTGGAGCGGGATTTACAGATACGCAGTATTTT,CASSLGVGAGFTDTQYF
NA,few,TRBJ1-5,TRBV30,TGTGCCTGGGACTCTAGCAATCAGCCCCAGCATTTT,CAWDSSNQPQHF